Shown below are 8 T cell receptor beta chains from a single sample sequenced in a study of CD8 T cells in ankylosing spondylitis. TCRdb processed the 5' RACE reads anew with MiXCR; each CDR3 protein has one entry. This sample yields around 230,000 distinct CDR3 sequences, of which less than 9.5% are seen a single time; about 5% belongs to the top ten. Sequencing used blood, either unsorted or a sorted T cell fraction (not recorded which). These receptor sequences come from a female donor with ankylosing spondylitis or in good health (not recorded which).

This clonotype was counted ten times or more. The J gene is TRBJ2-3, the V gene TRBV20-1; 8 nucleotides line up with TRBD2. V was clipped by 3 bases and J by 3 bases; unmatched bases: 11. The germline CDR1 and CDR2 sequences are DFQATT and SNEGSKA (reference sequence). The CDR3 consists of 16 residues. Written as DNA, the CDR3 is TGCAGTGCTAGGGCGGGAGCGGGAGCCATTACAGATACGCAGTATTTT. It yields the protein CSARAGAGAITDTQYF.

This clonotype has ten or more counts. The CDR3 loop is CATSRGVNTEAFF. CDR3 nucleotide sequence: TGTGCCACCAGCAGAGGAGTGAACACTGAAGCTTTCTTT. The chain recombines TRBV15 with TRBJ1-1; D unclear. The V gene's germline CDR1 is LNHNV and CDR2 YYDKDF (reference sequence). V lost 1 base and J lost 0, with 3 bases in between. The CDR3 is 13 amino acids.

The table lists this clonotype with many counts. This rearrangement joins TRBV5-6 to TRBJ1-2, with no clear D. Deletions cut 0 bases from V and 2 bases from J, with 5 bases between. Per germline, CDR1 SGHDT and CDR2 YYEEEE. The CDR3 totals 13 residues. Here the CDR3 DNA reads TGTGCCAGCAGCTTGGACCAGAACTATGGCTACACCTTC. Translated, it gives CASSLDQNYGYTF.

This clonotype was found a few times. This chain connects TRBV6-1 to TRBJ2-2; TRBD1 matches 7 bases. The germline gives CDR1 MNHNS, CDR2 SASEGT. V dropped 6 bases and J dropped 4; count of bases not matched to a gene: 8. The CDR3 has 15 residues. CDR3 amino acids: CASRPDRAATGELFF. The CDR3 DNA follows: TGTGCCAGCAGACCTGACAGGGCCGCCACCGGGGAGCTGTTTTTT.

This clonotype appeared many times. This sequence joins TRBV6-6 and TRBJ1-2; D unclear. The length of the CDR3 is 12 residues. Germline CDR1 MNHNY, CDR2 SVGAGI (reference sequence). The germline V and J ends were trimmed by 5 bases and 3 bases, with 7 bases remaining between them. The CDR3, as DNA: TGTGCCAGCAGTCCGAGTGACTATGGCTACACCTTC. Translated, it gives CASSPSDYGYTF.

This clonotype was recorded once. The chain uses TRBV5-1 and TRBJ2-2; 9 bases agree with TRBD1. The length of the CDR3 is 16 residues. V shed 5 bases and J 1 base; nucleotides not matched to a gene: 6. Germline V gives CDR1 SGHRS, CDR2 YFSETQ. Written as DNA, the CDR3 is TGCGCCAGCAGGGGGACAGGGATGGTGAACACCGGGGAGCTGTTTTTT. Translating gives CASRGTGMVNTGELFF.

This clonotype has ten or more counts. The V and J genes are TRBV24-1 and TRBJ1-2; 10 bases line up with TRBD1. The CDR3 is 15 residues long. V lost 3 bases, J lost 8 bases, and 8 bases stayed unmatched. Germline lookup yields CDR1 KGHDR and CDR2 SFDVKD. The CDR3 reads CATSDPGTGVEGYTF. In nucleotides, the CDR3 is TGTGCCACCAGTGATCCCGGGACAGGGGTAGAAGGCTACACCTTC.

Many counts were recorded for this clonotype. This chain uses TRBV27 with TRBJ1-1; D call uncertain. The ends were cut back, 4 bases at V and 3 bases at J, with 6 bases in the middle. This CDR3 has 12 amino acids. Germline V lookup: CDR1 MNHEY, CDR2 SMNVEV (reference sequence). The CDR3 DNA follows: TGTGCCAGCAGTTCCGGTTACACTGAAGCTTTCTTT. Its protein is CASSSGYTEAFF.